The 28 T cell receptor beta chains below come from one sample, sequenced in a study of cytomegalovirus exposure and HLA in healthy donors. In the PCR, 60 Vbeta and 13 Jbeta primers were used. Profiled with immunoSEQ multiplex PCR; TCRdb holds only in-frame clones, not every one. The sample shows tens of thousands of clones, roughly 79% of them seen only once. The sample was PBMCs. These receptors were taken from a woman aged 35 to 49 in good health and CMV-seronegative.

The gene calls are TRBV7-9 and TRBJ1-6; the D is unclear. Trimming took off 0 bases at V and 7 bases at J, with 7 bases between the two ends. This CDR3 comprises 14 residues. Germline V CDR1 and CDR2: SEHNR, FQNEAQ (reference sequence). CDR3 residues: CASSLAGENSPLHF. The DNA for the CDR3 is TGTGCCAGCAGCTTAGCCGGGGAAAATTCACCCCTCCACTTT.

The chain joins TRBV19 to TRBJ2-7, with TRBD1 matching 8 bases. The junction had 5 bases not matched to a gene; V was cut back by 5 bases and J by 2 bases. Looked up from germline, CDR1 is LNHDA and CDR2 is SQIVND (reference sequence). This CDR3 contains 14 residues. The CDR3 nucleotides read TGTGCCAGTAGTCCCAGGGGGCTTCCCTACGAGCAGTACTTC. Encoded protein: CASSPRGLPYEQYF.

The J gene is TRBJ2-1, the V gene TRBV7-3; TRBD1 might be the D (6 bases). The CDR3 sequence is 17 residues long. Germline values: CDR1 SGHTA, CDR2 FQGTGA. Trimming stripped 5 bases from V and 3 bases from J, with 20 bases between. CDR3 amino acids: CASSPYGPGADYNEQFF. For the CDR3, the DNA is TGTGCCAGCAGCCCCTACGGCCCAGGGGCTGACTACAATGAGCAGTTCTTC.

The rearrangement links TRBV10-3 to TRBJ2-3, with 8 positions matching TRBD2. Germline V gives CDR1 ENHRY, CDR2 SYGVKD. This CDR3 is built from 15 residues. V lost 5 bases, J lost 0 bases, and 4 bases stayed unmatched. CDR3 sequence reads: CAISQAGDSTDTQYF. The CDR3 DNA reads as TGTGCCATCAGTCAAGCGGGGGATAGCACAGATACGCAGTATTTT.

This clone was recorded a few times. V is TRBV5-1 and J is TRBJ1-4; 8 bases are a match to TRBD1. The ends lost 4 bases at V and 2 bases at J; junction bases unmatched: 7. CDR1 is SGHRS, CDR2 YFSETQ, per germline. The CDR3 totals 16 residues. This chain's CDR3 is CASSPGQGRTNEKLFF. The CDR3 DNA follows: TGCGCCAGCAGCCCAGGACAGGGTCGGACTAATGAAAAACTGTTTTTT.

Note on this clone: The junction and the germline gene differ at one end; a read error may be behind it. The chain has TRBV29-1 and TRBJ1-1, with D unresolved. The CDR3 loop spans 13 amino acids. Germline lookup yields CDR1 SQVTM and CDR2 ANQGSEA. The CDR3 DNA reads as TGCAGCGTTAACCGCGGACTGAACACTGAGGCTTTCTTT. Translating it yields CSVNRGLNTEAFF. Looking up the rest from reference TRBV29-1 and TRBJ1-1 gives the full variable domain: SAVISQKPSRDICQRGTSLTIQCQVDSQVTMMFWYRQQPGQSLTLIATANQGSEATYESGFVIDKFPISRPNLTFSTLTVSNMSPEDSSIYLCSVNRGLNTEAFFGQGTRLTVV.

The chain carries TRBV5-1 and TRBJ2-5; D perhaps matches TRBD1 (6 bases). The V and J ends lost 0 bases and 2 bases respectively, with 14 bases between them. CDR3 length equals 16 residues. CDR1 and CDR2 (germline): SGHRS, YFSETQ. This CDR3 reads CASSLVGTRGQETQYF. CDR3 DNA: TGCGCCAGCAGCTTGGTTGGCACCAGGGGACAAGAGACCCAGTACTTC. The variable domain in full, with the rest retrieved from reference TRBV5-1 and TRBJ2-5, is KAGVTQTPRYLIKTRGQQVTLSCSPISGHRSVSWYQQTPGQGLQFLFEYFSETQRNKGNFPGRFSGRQFSNSRSEMNVSTLELGDSALYLCASSLVGTRGQETQYFGPGTRLLVL.

This chain connects TRBV7-3 to TRBJ2-5; a possible D gene is TRBD1 (6 bases). The V end lost 2 bases, the J end lost 5 bases, and 12 bases lay between the germline ends. The CDR3 extends over 14 amino acids. Germline CDR1 and CDR2: SGHTA and FQGTGA. The DNA for the CDR3 is TGTGCCAGCAGCTTATTACAGGGTGACGAGACCCAGTACTTC. Amino acid sequence: CASSLLQGDETQYF.

The V call is TRBV20-1, the J call TRBJ2-1; 7 positions match TRBD2. The germline V gene encodes CDR1 DFQATT and CDR2 SNEGSKA (reference sequence). V lost 5 bases, J lost 12 bases, and 1 base stayed unmatched. The CDR3 spans 9 residues. DNA of the CDR3: TGCAGTGCTTTAGCGGGGCAGTTCTTC. Translating gives CSALAGQFF.

With regard to this clone: At one end the junction does not follow the germline gene, possibly because of a read error. This chain joins TRBV7-9 and TRBJ2-4; TRBD2 might be the D (5 bases). From germline, CDR1 is SEHNR and CDR2 FQNEAQ (reference sequence). This CDR3 comprises 16 residues. The CDR3 nucleotides are TGTGCCAGCAGCTTTCAAGTAACCGGGGATAAAAACATTCGGTACTTC. Protein product: CASSFQVTGDKNIRYF. The whole variable domain, filled in from reference TRBV7-9 and TRBJ2-4, reads DTGVSQNPRHKITKRGQNVTFRCDPISEHNRLYWYRQTLGQGPEFLTYFQNEAQLEKSRLLSDRFSAERPKGSFSTLEIQRTEQGDSAMYLCASSFQVTGDKNIRYFGAGTRLSVL.

The rearrangement links TRBV5-1 to TRBJ1-1; 9 bases match TRBD1. CDR3 length equals 16 residues. The J segment lost 2 bases and the V segment lost 4 bases, leaving 9 bases of the junction unmatched. Germline V CDR1 and CDR2: SGHRS, YFSETQ. The CDR3, as DNA: TGCGCCAGCAGCGGAACTACGGGACAGGGTAACACTGAAGCTTTCTTT. Amino acid sequence: CASSGTTGQGNTEAFF.

The chain joins TRBV9 to TRBJ2-7, with 8 nucleotides matching TRBD1. The CDR3 runs 14 residues. J was trimmed by 2 bases and V by 4 bases; bases with no gene match: 5. Germline CDR1 and CDR2: SGDLS and YYNGEE. CDR3 residues: CASSSRTGTYEQYF. In DNA form, the CDR3 reads TGTGCCAGCAGCAGTCGGACAGGGACCTACGAGCAGTACTTC. The entire variable domain, with the rest obtained from reference TRBV9 and TRBJ2-7, is as follows: DSGVTQTPKHLITATGQRVTLRCSPRSGDLSVYWYQQSLDQGLQFLIQYYNGEERAKGNILERFSAQQFPDLHSELNLSSLELGDSALYFCASSSRTGTYEQYFGPGTRLTVT.

J is TRBJ2-2 and V is TRBV28, with TRBD1 as a possible D gene (5 bases). Germline CDR1 is MDHEN and CDR2 is SYDVKM. Trimming shortened V by 6 bases and J by 5 bases, and 7 bases separated the two germline ends. The CDR3 is 12 amino acids. Here the CDR3 reads CASRRQTGELFF. The DNA for the CDR3 is TGTGCCAGCAGACGACAGACCGGGGAGCTGTTTTTT.

A few counts support this clone. The chain recombines TRBV7-8 with TRBJ1-4, with 8 bases identical to TRBD1. CDR3 length: 14 amino acids. Trimming cost V 5 bases and J 6 bases; bases outside gene matches: 5. Looked up from germline, CDR1 is SGHVS and CDR2 is FQNEAQ. DNA of the CDR3: TGTGCCAGCAGCCCAGGGGGCTCGGATGAAAAACTGTTTTTT. This sequence encodes CASSPGGSDEKLFF.

The chain employs TRBV5-1 and TRBJ2-5; no firm D call. The CDR3 covers 13 residues. The V end lost 3 bases, the J end lost 5 bases, and 11 bases lay between the germline ends. Germline CDR1 SGHRS, CDR2 YFSETQ. The CDR3 DNA sequence: TGCGCCAGCAGCTCGTCTGACATGGAGACCCAGTACTTC. Translated, it gives CASSSSDMETQYF.

This chain joins TRBV6-1 and TRBJ2-7; no firm D call. The V end was cut by 1 base, the J end by 4 bases, with 11 bases between. The CDR3 contains 14 residues. Germline loops: CDR1 MNHNS, CDR2 SASEGT. The CDR3 nucleotides read TGTGCCAGCAGTGAAGGGGCAGTAAGGTACGAGCAGTACTTC. Translating it yields CASSEGAVRYEQYF.

V gene TRBV2 combines with J gene TRBJ2-2, with TRBD1 matching over 7 bases. The CDR3 extends over 13 amino acids. J was trimmed by 4 bases and V by 8 bases; bases with no gene match: 4. Germline V gene lookup returns CDR1 SNHLY and CDR2 FYNNEI. The DNA of the CDR3 is TGTGCCAGCGACAGGGCTAGCACCGGGGAGCTGTTTTTT. This translates into CASDRASTGELFF. Combining the CDR3 with reference TRBV2 and TRBJ2-2 gives the whole variable domain EPEVTQTPSHQVTQMGQEVILRCVPISNHLYFYWYRQILGQKVEFLVSFYNNEISEKSEIFDDQFSVERPDGSNFTLKIRSTKLEDSAMYFCASDRASTGELFFGEGSRLTVL.

The chain couples TRBV5-1 to TRBJ1-4, with 8 bases identical to TRBD1. The CDR3 spans 16 residues. J was trimmed by 0 bases and V by 1 base; bases with no gene match: 2. CDR1 and CDR2 from the germline V gene are SGHRS and YFSETQ. CDR3 sequence: CASSLTGGATNEKLFF. The CDR3, as DNA: TGCGCCAGCAGCTTGACAGGGGGAGCAACTAATGAAAAACTGTTTTTT.

V usage is TRBV28 and J usage is TRBJ2-2; TRBD2 matches 14 bases. Germline V gene data show CDR1 as MDHEN and CDR2 as SYDVKM. With V trimmed by 7 bases and J by 4 bases, 8 bases remained unmatched. CDR3 size: 17 residues. The CDR3 region is CASNRLAGGPGTGELFF. DNA for the CDR3: TGTGCCAGCAATAGACTAGCGGGGGGGCCCGGCACCGGGGAGCTGTTTTTT.

This clone was counted once. This rearrangement joins TRBV9 to TRBJ2-2; 7 bases match TRBD1. Germline V lookup: CDR1 SGDLS, CDR2 YYNGEE. The CDR3 loop spans 15 amino acids. Trimming took 4 bases from V and 8 from J; bases not matched to a gene: 11. CDR3 nucleotides: TGTGCCAGCAGCCCGGAAGGGGGCCTATTGGGGGAGCTGTTTTTT. The encoded protein is CASSPEGGLLGELFF.

J is TRBJ2-2 and V is TRBV7-3; the D is unclear. Germline-derived CDR1 and CDR2 are SGHTA and FQGTGA. V lost 5 bases to trimming and J lost 3 bases, with 7 bases between them. CDR3 size: 13 residues. This chain's CDR3 is CASSPQDTGELFF. Written as DNA, the CDR3 is TGTGCCAGCAGCCCCCAGGACACCGGGGAGCTGTTTTTT.

The chain recombines TRBV7-8 with TRBJ1-2; D might be TRBD1 (6 bases). Germline V gene data show CDR1 as SGHVS and CDR2 as FQNEAQ. The CDR3 spans 17 residues. The V and J ends lost 1 base and 4 bases respectively, with 19 bases between them. CDR3 in amino acids: CASSLEGGKRAAYGYTF. As DNA, the CDR3 is TGTGCCAGCAGCTTAGAGGGGGGGAAGAGGGCGGCCTATGGCTACACCTTC.

This clone was seen many times. The chain recombines TRBV2 with TRBJ1-1; D is unclear. Germline V gene sequence: CDR1 SNHLY, CDR2 FYNNEI. This CDR3 spans 13 amino acids. With 6 bases removed from V and 4 bases from J, the gap between germline ends came to 12 bases. The CDR3 here is CASSPPGFTEAFF. DNA for the CDR3: TGTGCCAGCAGCCCCCCGGGGTTCACTGAAGCTTTCTTT.

The chain links TRBV1 to TRBJ1-4. TRBV1 is reported as a pseudogene. The CDR3 has 17 residues. For the CDR3, the DNA is TGCACCAGCAGCCAAGTGAGACCCACCGGGACTAATGAAAAACTGTTTTTT. Translation: CTSSQVRPTGTNEKLFF.

V and J are TRBV13 and TRBJ1-2; weak D call: TRBD1 (6 bases). This CDR3 comprises 15 residues. Trimming cost V 0 bases and J 3 bases, with 11 bases left between them. Germline CDR1 is PRHDT and CDR2 is FYEKMQ (reference sequence). CDR3 amino acids: CASSLGVGGDYGYTF. For the CDR3, the DNA is TGTGCCAGCAGCTTAGGGGTAGGGGGGGACTATGGCTACACCTTC.

This chain links TRBV5-1 with TRBJ2-3; 8 nucleotides match TRBD1. Germline-derived CDR1 and CDR2 are SGHRS and YFSETQ. CDR3 size: 16 residues. Trimming at V came to 5 bases and at J to 5 bases, leaving 13 bases not matched to a gene. CDR3 loop: CASRDLTGENRDTQYF. The CDR3 DNA reads as TGCGCCAGCAGGGACCTGACAGGGGAAAATAGAGATACGCAGTATTTT.

The chain combines TRBV5-4 with TRBJ2-5; D may be TRBD1 (6 bases). Trimming shortened V by 0 bases and J by 2 bases, and 8 bases separated the two germline ends. The CDR3 has 14 residues. CDR1 and CDR2 from the germline V gene are SGHNT and YYREEE (reference sequence). DNA for the CDR3: TGTGCCAGCAGCTTGGGTAGGGGGCAAGAGACCCAGTACTTC. Protein: CASSLGRGQETQYF.

In its sample, this clone was seen a few times. The chain has TRBV7-9 and TRBJ1-1, with 7 bases that match TRBD1. V gave up 2 bases and J gave up 4 bases; unmatched junction bases: 7. CDR1 is SEHNR and CDR2 is FQNEAQ in the germline V gene (reference sequence). The CDR3 has 15 amino acids. Here the CDR3 reads CASSLSTGQGTEAFF. In nucleotides, the CDR3 is TGTGCCAGCAGCTTATCGACAGGGCAGGGCACTGAAGCTTTCTTT.